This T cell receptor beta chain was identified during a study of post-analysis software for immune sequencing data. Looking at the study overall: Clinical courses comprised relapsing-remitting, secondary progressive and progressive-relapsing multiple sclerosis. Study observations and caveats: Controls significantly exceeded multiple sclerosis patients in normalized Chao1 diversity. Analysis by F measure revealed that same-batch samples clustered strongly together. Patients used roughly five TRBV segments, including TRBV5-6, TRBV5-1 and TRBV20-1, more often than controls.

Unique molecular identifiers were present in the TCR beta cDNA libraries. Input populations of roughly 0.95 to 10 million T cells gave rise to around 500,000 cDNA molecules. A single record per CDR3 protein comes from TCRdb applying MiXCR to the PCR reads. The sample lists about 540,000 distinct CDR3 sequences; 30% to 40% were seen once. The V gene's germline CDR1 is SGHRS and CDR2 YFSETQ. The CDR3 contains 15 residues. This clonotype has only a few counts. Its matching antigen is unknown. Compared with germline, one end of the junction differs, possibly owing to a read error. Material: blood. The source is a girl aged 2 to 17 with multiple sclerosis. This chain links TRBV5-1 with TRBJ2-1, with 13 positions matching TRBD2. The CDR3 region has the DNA TGTGCCAGCAGTGGGACTAGCGGGGCTTACAATGAGCAGTTCTTC. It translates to CASSGTSGAYNEQFF.